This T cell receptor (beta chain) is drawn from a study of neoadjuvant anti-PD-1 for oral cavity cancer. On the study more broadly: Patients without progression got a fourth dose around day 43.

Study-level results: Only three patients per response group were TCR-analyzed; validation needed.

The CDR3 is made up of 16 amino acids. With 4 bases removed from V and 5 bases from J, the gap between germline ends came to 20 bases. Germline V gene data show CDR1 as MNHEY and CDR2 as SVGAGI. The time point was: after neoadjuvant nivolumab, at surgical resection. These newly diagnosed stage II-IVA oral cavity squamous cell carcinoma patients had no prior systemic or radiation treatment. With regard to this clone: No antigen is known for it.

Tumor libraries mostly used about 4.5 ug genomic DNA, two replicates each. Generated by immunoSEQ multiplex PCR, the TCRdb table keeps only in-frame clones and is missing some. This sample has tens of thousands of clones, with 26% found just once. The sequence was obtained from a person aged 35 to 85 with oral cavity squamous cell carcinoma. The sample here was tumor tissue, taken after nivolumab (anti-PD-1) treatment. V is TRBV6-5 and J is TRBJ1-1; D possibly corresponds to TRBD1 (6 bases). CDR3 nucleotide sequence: TGTGCCAGCAGTTGGATAGGGGGACGGGGGCGGACTGAAGCTTTCTTT. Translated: CASSWIGGRGRTEAFF.